The clone carrying this TCR beta chain was counted a single time. Its target is unknown. This CDR3 is 14 amino acids long. The V gene's germline CDR1 is SNHLY and CDR2 FYNNEI. Trimming removed 6 bases from V and 0 bases from J; junction bases left unmatched: 2. The data originate from a study of Ad26.COV2.S vaccination and SARS-CoV-2 variants. Study results and limitations: The analyses of TCR breadth and depth may have understated the size of total T cell responses. Substantial post-vaccination breadth of spike-specific CD8+ and CD4+ T cell responses was reported. Spike-specific TCR breadth was greater in vaccine than placebo recipients.

Some clones are missing from TCRdb's copy, which holds only in-frame ones; the method was immunoSEQ multiplex PCR. The top ten clones hold about 3.9% of a sample with just over 350,000 clones, approximately 90% of them seen once. This TCR derives from a human donor who had recovered from COVID-19. The chain couples TRBV2 to TRBJ1-1, with 9 bases aligning to TRBD1. Specimen: peripheral blood, collected after recovery from COVID-19. The CDR3 loop reads CASRDRGLNTEAFF. The CDR3 region has the DNA TGTGCCAGCAGGGACAGGGGTTTGAACACTGAAGCTTTCTTT.